The 7 T cell receptor beta chains below were found in one sample sequenced in a study of T cells after posttransplantation cyclophosphamide. Cells defined as naive were viable CD3+CD4+ or CD3+CD8+ and CCR7+CD45RA+CD45RO-CD95-CD27+CD28+. Assay used: immunoSEQ multiplex PCR; TCRdb lists only in-frame clones, some missing. This table holds over 15,000 clones, 94% found once. The source material was naive CD4+ T cells sorted from blood. These receptors were collected from a woman aged 45-65 years in good health and a related stem cell transplant donor.

The V gene is TRBV4-2, the J gene TRBJ2-1, with 10 bases matching TRBD1. V was clipped by 3 bases and J by 2 bases; unmatched bases: 4. The CDR3 covers 16 residues. In germline, CDR1 is LGHNA, CDR2 YNFKEQ. CDR3 amino acids: CASSQGTGVTYNEQFF. DNA for the CDR3: TGTGCCAGCAGCCAGGGGACAGGGGTTACCTACAATGAGCAGTTCTTC.

This chain joins TRBV15 and TRBJ2-1; 7 bases are a match to TRBD1. The ends lost 2 bases at V and 4 bases at J; junction bases unmatched: 2. Germline CDR1 LNHNV, CDR2 YYDKDF (reference sequence). This CDR3 has 14 residues. The CDR3 DNA reads TGTGCCACCAGCAGAAGACAGGGTTACAATGAGCAGTTCTTC. Translation: CATSRRQGYNEQFF.

The gene calls are TRBV5-5 and TRBJ2-7, with D perhaps TRBD2 (6 bases). V lost 2 bases and J lost 0, with 9 bases in between. Per the germline V gene, CDR1 is SGHKS and CDR2 is YYEKEE (reference sequence). This CDR3 spans 14 amino acids. CDR3 DNA sequence: TGTGCCAGCAGCTTCGGGGGAAGCTCCTACGAGCAGTACTTC. Amino acid sequence: CASSFGGSSYEQYF. The complete variable domain, with remaining parts taken from reference TRBV5-5 and TRBJ2-7, reads DAGVTQSPTHLIKTRGQQVTLRCSPISGHKSVSWYQQVLGQGPQFIFQYYEKEERGRGNFPDRFSARQFPNYSSELNVNALLLGDSALYLCASSFGGSSYEQYFGPGTRLTVT.

The V and J genes are TRBV5-1 and TRBJ1-1; no clear D gene. Germline V gives CDR1 SGHRS, CDR2 YFSETQ. Trimming removed 0 bases from V and 4 bases from J, with 13 bases in between. This CDR3 has 15 residues. The CDR3 sequence: CASSLVPGRATEAFF. CDR3 coding DNA: TGCGCCAGCAGCTTGGTCCCGGGAAGGGCCACTGAAGCTTTCTTT.

V usage is TRBV5-1 and J usage is TRBJ1-6; no definite D call. V lost 4 bases to trimming and J lost 7 bases, with 15 bases between them. The germline V gene has CDR1 SGHRS and CDR2 YFSETQ. CDR3 length: 15 residues. The DNA for the CDR3 is TGCGCCAGCAGCCCCGGGTCAGGACTAAATTCACCCCTCCACTTT. Amino acid sequence: CASSPGSGLNSPLHF.

This chain connects TRBV4-1 to TRBJ2-2; 7 bases match TRBD2. Germline trimming cut 3 bases from V and 0 bases from J; bases unmatched to any gene: 1. CDR3 length equals 15 residues. Germline CDR1 and CDR2: MGHRA and YSYEKL. The DNA for the CDR3 is TGCGCCAGCAGCCAGGGACTACCGAACACCGGGGAGCTGTTTTTT. It specifies CASSQGLPNTGELFF.

The table lists this clone with a count of one. The chain's CDR3 is CASSSRQGMEGTDTQYF. CDR3 in DNA: TGTGCCAGCAGCAGTCGACAGGGGATGGAAGGCACAGATACGCAGTATTTT. This chain joins TRBV9 and TRBJ2-3; 8 bases are shared with TRBD1. Germline V lookup: CDR1 SGDLS, CDR2 YYNGEE. The CDR3 sequence is 17 residues long. The junction had 11 bases not matched to a gene; V was cut back by 4 bases and J by 1 base.